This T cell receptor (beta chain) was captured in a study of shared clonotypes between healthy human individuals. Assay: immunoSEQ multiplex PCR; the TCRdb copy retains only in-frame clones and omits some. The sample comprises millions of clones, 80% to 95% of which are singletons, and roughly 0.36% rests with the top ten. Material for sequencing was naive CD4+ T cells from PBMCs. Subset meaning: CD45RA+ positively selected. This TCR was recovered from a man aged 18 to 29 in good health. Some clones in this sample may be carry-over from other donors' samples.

In DNA, the CDR3 is TGTGCCAGCAGCTTAGTCCCCCCAGGATATAACACTGAAGCTTTCTTT. Translating gives CASSLVPPGYNTEAFF. The gene calls are TRBV7-9 and TRBJ1-1, with unresolved D. Germline V gene lookup returns CDR1 SEHNR and CDR2 FQNEAQ (reference sequence). The CDR3 length is 16 residues. The ends were cut back, 1 base at V and 2 bases at J, with 14 bases in the middle.